This T cell receptor (beta chain) came from a study of blood T cell repertoires in COVID-19. The CDR3 consists of 15 residues. Germline CDR1 reads LNHDA; CDR2 reads SQIVND (reference sequence). J was trimmed by 4 bases and V by 6 bases; bases with no gene match: 9. Here immunoSEQ multiplex PCR was the method, and the copy in TCRdb shows in-frame clones only, minus some. Of approximately 190,000 clones listed, 80% to 85% are singletons. Sequenced material: peripheral blood. V and J are TRBV19 and TRBJ1-1, with 9 bases identical to TRBD1. The clonotype was recovered from a middle-aged woman with acute or convalescent COVID-19. The CDR3 sequence: CASSPTGGAFTEAFF. The CDR3 DNA reads TGTGCCAGTAGCCCAACAGGGGGCGCCTTCACTGAAGCTTTCTTT.